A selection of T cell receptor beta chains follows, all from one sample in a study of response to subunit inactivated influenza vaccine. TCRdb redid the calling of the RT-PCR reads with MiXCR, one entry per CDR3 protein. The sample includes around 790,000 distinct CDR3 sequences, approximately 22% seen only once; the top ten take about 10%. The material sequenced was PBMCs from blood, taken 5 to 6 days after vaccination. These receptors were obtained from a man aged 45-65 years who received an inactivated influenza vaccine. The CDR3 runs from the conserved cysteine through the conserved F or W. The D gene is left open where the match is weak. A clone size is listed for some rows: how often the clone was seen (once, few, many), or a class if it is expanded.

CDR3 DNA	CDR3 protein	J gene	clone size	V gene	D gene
TGTGCCAGCAGTGATGGGTTTCCCTACGAGCAGTACTTC	CASSDGFPYEQYF	TRBJ2-7	few	TRBV25-1	.
TGCAGCGTTGAAGGACCGTGGGGAACAGGGATTGGGAACATTCAGTACTTC	CSVEGPWGTGIGNIQYF	TRBJ2-4	few	TRBV29-1	.
TGTGCCAGCAGTTTTGGGGCGATATACAATGAGCAGTTCTTC	CASSFGAIYNEQFF	TRBJ2-1	.	TRBV6-2/TRBV6-3	.
TGTGCCTGGAGTGTCGGACAGGGATTCTACGAGCAGTACTTC	CAWSVGQGFYEQYF	TRBJ2-7	.	TRBV30	TRBD1
TGTGCCAGCAGCTACCGGGACAGGGGGCGCTTGGATGATGAGCAGTTCTTC	CASSYRDRGRLDDEQFF	TRBJ2-1	few	TRBV7-2	TRBD1
TGTGCCAGCTCTACAGTTAATGAAAAACTGTTTTTT	CASSTVNEKLFF	TRBJ1-4	.	TRBV7-9	.
TGCAGTGCTCTCCGGGCCCACGATAGCAATCAGCCCCAGCATTTT	CSALRAHDSNQPQHF	TRBJ1-5	few	TRBV20-1	.
TGTGCCAGCAGTTTGTCGGTCAACTTATACAATGAGCAGTTCTTC	CASSLSVNLYNEQFF	TRBJ2-1	.	TRBV27	.
TGCAGTGCTCCCCCTTGGGGAGATACGCAGTATTTT	CSAPPWGDTQYF	TRBJ2-3	.	TRBV20-1	.
TGTGCCAGCAGCGTAGACCCCAGCGGGAGGGCCCTCTTCTACAATGAGCAGTTCTTC	CASSVDPSGRALFYNEQFF	TRBJ2-1	few	TRBV9	TRBD2
TGCAGCGTTGAGTTACGGACGTATGGCTACACCTTC	CSVELRTYGYTF	TRBJ1-2	many	TRBV29-1	.
TGCAGCGTTGAAGTGGACAGGGGTCGAGAGACCCAGTACTTC	CSVEVDRGRETQYF	TRBJ2-5	.	TRBV29-1	TRBD1
TGTGCCAGCAGCCCCCGCCCAGGGGGACAGCCCCAGCATTTT	CASSPRPGGQPQHF	TRBJ1-5	few	TRBV5-6	TRBD1
TGTGCCAGCAGCCGGGTAGGGGCGGGAGGCTCCTACGAGCAGTACTTC	CASSRVGAGGSYEQYF	TRBJ2-7	few	TRBV7-2	TRBD2
TGTGCCAGCAGAGGAACTTTTCGCTACGAGCAGTACTTC	CASRGTFRYEQYF	TRBJ2-7	.	TRBV7-8	.
TGTGCCAGCAGTTACTCAATCGACACCCCGCAAGGGGCCAACGTCCTGACTTTC	CASSYSIDTPQGANVLTF	TRBJ2-6	many	TRBV6-5	.
TGTGCCAGCAGCAGTAGCGGGGGGGGCACAGATACGCAGTATTTT	CASSSSGGGTDTQYF	TRBJ2-3	many	TRBV7-2	TRBD2
TGTGCCGGTTATCGAGCAGGGTACACCGGGGAGCTGTTTTTT	CAGYRAGYTGELFF	TRBJ2-2	.	TRBV7-9	.
TGTGCCAGCAACGGCAAATGGGGAATCCAAGAGACCCAGTACTTC	CASNGKWGIQETQYF	TRBJ2-5	.	TRBV7-2	.
TGTGCCAGCAGTCCAGGGACAGGGAGTTTCTACGAGCAGTACTTC	CASSPGTGSFYEQYF	TRBJ2-7	few	TRBV12-3/TRBV12-4	TRBD1
TGTGCCAGCAGCTTTAGCGGGAAAGATGAGCAGTTCTTC	CASSFSGKDEQFF	TRBJ2-1	.	TRBV7-2	TRBD2
TGTGCCAGCAGCCAACAGGGAGACGAGCAGTACTTC	CASSQQGDEQYF	TRBJ2-7	many	TRBV12-3/TRBV12-4	.
TGCGCCAGCAGCCACCCAGCGGAGGGCACTGAAGCTTTCTTT	CASSHPAEGTEAFF	TRBJ1-1	.	TRBV4-1	.
TGTGCCAGCAGCTTAGCACTAGCGAGGGAGACCCAGTACTTC	CASSLALARETQYF	TRBJ2-5	few	TRBV7-2	TRBD2
TGCAGTGCTAGAGTGTGGGAGACCCAGTACTTC	CSARVWETQYF	TRBJ2-5	.	TRBV20-1	.
TGTGCCAGCAGGAAGTCTAGCGGGAGTATCAATGAGCAGTTCTTC	CASRKSSGSINEQFF	TRBJ2-1	.	TRBV4-2	TRBD2
TGCGCCAGCAGCTGGGGGCAGCTAGCGGGGGGTCAAGAGACCCAGTACTTC	CASSWGQLAGGQETQYF	TRBJ2-5	.	TRBV5-1	TRBD2
TGTGCCAGCATACCCGGGCCCCAAGAGACCCAGTACTTC	CASIPGPQETQYF	TRBJ2-5	.	TRBV5-5	.
TGTGCCAGCAGTTTCCTTTCTAGCGGAGCCCGGCACGAGACCCAGTACTTC	CASSFLSSGARHETQYF	TRBJ2-5	many	TRBV27	TRBD2
TGTGCCAGCAGCCCGGGGCGGGGAGCATTCTACGAGCAGTACTTC	CASSPGRGAFYEQYF	TRBJ2-7	few	TRBV7-8	.
TGTGCCAGCAGTTTTTCTTCAGGGCGAACTGAAGCTTTCTTT	CASSFSSGRTEAFF	TRBJ1-1	few	TRBV12-3/TRBV12-4	.
TGCAGTGCTAGGACTAGACAAGAGACCCAGTACTTC	CSARTRQETQYF	TRBJ2-5	few	TRBV20-1	.
TGTGCCAGCAGCTTAGCGGTTAGCGGGAGGGCCACAGAGACCCAGTACTTC	CASSLAVSGRATETQYF	TRBJ2-5	few	TRBV7-2	TRBD2
TGCGCCAGCAGTGACCCGACAGGGGTAGGGTATAGCAATCAGCCCCAGCATTTT	CASSDPTGVGYSNQPQHF	TRBJ1-5	.	TRBV10-2	TRBD1
TGCGCCAGCAGCTTGACTGGCCTACTAAAGACGGGACAGGGGAGGTCACCCCTCCACTTT	CASSLTGLLKTGQGRSPLHF	TRBJ1-6	.	TRBV5-1	TRBD1
TGCGCCAGCAGCTTGGTAGGGGGGAACTACAATGAGCAGTTCTTC	CASSLVGGNYNEQFF	TRBJ2-1	few	TRBV5-1	.